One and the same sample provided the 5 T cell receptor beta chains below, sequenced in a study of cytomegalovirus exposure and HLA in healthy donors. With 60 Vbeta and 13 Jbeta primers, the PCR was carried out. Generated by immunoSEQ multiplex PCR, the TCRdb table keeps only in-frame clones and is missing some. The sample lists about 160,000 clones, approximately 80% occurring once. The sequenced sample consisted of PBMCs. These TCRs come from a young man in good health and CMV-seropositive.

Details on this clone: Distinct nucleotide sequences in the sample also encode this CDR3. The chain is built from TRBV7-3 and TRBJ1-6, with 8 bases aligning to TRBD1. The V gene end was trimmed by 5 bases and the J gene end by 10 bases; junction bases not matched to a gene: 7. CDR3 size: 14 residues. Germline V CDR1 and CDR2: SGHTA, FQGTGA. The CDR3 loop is CASSPTGGRSPLHF. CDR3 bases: TGTGCCAGCAGCCCAACAGGGGGACGCTCACCCCTCCACTTT.

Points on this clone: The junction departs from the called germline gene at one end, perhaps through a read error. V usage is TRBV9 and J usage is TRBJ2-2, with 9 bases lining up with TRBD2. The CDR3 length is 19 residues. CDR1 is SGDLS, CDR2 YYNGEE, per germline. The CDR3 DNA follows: TGTGCCGGCAGCCCCCAACTTTTTAGAGCGGGGGGAAACACCGGGGAGCTGTTTTTT. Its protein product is CAGSPQLFRAGGNTGELFF.

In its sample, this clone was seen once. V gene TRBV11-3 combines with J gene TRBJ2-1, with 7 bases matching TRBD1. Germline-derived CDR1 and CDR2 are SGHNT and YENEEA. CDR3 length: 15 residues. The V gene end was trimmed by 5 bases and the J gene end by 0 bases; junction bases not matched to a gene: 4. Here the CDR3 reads CASSLRDSSYNEQFF. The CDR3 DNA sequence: TGTGCCAGCAGCCTCCGGGACAGCTCCTACAATGAGCAGTTCTTC.

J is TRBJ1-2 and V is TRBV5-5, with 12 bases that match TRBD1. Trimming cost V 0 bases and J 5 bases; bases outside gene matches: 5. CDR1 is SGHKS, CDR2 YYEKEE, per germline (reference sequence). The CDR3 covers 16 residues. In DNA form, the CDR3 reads TGTGCCAGCAGCTTGGCTGGGACAGGGGGCGTGTATGGCTACACCTTC. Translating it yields CASSLAGTGGVYGYTF.

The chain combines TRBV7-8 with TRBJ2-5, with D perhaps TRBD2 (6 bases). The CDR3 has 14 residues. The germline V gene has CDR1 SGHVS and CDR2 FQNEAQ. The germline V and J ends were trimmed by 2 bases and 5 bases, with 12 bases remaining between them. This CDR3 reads CASSLREPRETQYF. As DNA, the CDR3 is TGTGCCAGCAGCTTACGGGAGCCTCGGGAGACCCAGTACTTC.